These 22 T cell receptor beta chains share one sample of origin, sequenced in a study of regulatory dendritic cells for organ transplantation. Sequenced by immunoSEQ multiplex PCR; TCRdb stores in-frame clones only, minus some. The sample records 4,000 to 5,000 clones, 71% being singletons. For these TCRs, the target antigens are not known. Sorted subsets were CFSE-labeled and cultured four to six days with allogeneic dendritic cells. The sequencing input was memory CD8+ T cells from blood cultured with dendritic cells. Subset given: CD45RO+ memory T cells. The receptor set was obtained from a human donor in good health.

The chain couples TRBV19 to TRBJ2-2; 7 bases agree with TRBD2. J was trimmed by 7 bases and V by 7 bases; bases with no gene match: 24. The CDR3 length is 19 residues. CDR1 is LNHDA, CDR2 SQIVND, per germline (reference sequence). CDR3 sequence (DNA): TGTGCCAGTACTACGGGGTTGGCTAGCGGCGGGCTGTTGGGCGGGGAGCTGTTTTTT. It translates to CASTTGLASGGLLGGELFF.

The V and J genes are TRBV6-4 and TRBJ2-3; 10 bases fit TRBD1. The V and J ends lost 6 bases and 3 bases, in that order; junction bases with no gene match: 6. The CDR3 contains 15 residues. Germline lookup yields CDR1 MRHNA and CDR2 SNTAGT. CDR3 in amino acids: CASSLTGGATDTQYF. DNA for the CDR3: TGTGCCAGCAGCTTGACAGGGGGCGCAACAGATACGCAGTATTTT.

The DNA of the CDR3 is TGTGCCAGCAGCGGGCGGGGGTCACAAGAGACCCAGTACTTC. Its translation: CASSGRGSQETQYF. The chain links TRBV9 to TRBJ2-5, with 7 bases fitting TRBD2. Unmatched junction bases numbered 4, after V lost 3 bases and J lost 2 bases. The CDR3 spans 14 residues. Germline CDR1 reads SGDLS; CDR2 reads YYNGEE.

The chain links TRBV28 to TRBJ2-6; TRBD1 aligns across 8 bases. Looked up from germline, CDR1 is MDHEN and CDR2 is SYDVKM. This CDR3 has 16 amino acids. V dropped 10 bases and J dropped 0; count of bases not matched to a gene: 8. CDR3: CATTGQGISGANVLTF. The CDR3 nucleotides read TGTGCCACCACCGGACAGGGCATCTCTGGGGCCAACGTCCTGACTTTC. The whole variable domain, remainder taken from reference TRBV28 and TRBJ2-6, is DVKVTQSSRYLVKRTGEKVFLECVQDMDHENMFWYRQDPGLGLRLIYFSYDVKMKEKGDIPEGYSVSREKKERFSLILESASTNQTSMYLCATTGQGISGANVLTFGAGSRLTVL.

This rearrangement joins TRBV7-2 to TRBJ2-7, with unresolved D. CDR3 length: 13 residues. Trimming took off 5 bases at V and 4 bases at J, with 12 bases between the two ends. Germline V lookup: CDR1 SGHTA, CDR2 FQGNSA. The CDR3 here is CASSILSGYEQYF. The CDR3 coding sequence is TGTGCCAGCAGCATTCTTTCCGGATACGAGCAGTACTTC.

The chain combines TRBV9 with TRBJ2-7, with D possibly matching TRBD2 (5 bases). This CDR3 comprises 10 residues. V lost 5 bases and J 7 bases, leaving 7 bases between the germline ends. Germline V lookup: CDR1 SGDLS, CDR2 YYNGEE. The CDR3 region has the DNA TGTGCCAGCAGGGGCGGGGAGCAGTACTTC. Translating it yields CASRGGEQYF. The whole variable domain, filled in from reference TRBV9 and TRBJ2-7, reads DSGVTQTPKHLITATGQRVTLRCSPRSGDLSVYWYQQSLDQGLQFLIQYYNGEERAKGNILERFSAQQFPDLHSELNLSSLELGDSALYFCASRGGEQYFGPGTRLTVT.

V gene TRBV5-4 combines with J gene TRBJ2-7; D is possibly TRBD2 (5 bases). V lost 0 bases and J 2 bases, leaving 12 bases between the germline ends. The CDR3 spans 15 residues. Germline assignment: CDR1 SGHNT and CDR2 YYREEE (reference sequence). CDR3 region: CASSLAPSGTYEQYF. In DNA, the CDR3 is TGTGCCAGCAGCTTGGCCCCGTCGGGAACCTACGAGCAGTACTTC.

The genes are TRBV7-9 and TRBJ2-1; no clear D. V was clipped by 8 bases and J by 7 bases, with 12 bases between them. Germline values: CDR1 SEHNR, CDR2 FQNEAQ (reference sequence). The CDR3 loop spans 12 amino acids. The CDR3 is CASSRTKNEQFF. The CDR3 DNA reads TGTGCCAGCTCCCGAACTAAGAATGAGCAGTTCTTC.

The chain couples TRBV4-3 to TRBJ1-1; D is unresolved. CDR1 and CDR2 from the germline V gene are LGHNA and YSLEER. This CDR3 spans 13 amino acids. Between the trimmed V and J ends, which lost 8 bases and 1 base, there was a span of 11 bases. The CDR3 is CASGPQRNTEAFF. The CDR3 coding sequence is TGCGCCAGCGGGCCCCAAAGGAACACTGAAGCTTTCTTT.

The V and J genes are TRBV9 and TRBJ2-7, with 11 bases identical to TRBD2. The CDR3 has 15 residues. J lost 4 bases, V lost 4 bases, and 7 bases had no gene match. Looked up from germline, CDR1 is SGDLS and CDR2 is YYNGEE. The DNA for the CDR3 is TGTGCCAGCAGCATTAGCGGGGGGGCCGGATACGAGCAGTACTTC. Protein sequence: CASSISGGAGYEQYF.

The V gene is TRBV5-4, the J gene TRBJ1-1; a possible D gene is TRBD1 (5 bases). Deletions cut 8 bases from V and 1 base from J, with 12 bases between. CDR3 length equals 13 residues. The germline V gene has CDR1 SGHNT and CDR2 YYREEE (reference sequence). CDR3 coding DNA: TGTGCCAGTAGCCGCGGGGCGAACACTGAAGCTTTCTTT. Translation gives CASSRGANTEAFF.

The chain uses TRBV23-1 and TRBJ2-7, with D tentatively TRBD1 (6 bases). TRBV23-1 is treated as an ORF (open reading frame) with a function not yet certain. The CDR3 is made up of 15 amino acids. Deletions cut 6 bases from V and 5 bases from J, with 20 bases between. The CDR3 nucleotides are TGCGCCAGCAGCCAAGTAGGAGCAGGGGAACACGAGCAGTACTTC. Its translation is CASSQVGAGEHEQYF.

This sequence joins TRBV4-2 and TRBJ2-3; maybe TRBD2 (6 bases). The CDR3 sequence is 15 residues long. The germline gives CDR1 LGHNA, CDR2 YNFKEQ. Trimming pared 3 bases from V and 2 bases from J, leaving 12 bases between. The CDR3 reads CASSHGGLDTDTQYF. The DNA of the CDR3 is TGTGCCAGCAGCCACGGGGGACTGGACACAGATACGCAGTATTTT.

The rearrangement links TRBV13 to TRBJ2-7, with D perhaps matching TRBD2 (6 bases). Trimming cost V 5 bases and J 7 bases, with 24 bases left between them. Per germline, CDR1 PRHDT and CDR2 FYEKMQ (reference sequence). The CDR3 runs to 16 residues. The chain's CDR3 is CASSPFEGSGFLEQYF. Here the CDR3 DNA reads TGTGCCAGCAGCCCTTTCGAGGGGAGCGGGTTTTTAGAGCAGTACTTC.

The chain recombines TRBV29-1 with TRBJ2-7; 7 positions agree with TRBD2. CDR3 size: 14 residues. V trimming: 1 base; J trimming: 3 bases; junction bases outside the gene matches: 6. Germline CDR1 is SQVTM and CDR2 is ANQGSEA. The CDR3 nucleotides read TGCAGCGTTGAAGGAACGGGGGAGGGCTACGAGCAGTACTTC. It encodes CSVEGTGEGYEQYF.

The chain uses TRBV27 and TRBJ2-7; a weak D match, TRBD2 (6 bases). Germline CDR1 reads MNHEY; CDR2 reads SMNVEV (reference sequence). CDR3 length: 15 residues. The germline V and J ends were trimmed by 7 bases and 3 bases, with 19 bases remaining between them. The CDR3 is CASNQEGPENYEQYF. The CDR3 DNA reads TGTGCCAGCAATCAGGAGGGGCCGGAAAACTACGAGCAGTACTTC.

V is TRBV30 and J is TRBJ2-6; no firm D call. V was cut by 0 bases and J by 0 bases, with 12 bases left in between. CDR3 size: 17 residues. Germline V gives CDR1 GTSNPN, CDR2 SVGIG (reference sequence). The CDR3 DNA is TGTGCCTGGAGTGTTGAAGCCTCGAGCTCTGGGGCCAACGTCCTGACTTTC. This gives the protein CAWSVEASSSGANVLTF.

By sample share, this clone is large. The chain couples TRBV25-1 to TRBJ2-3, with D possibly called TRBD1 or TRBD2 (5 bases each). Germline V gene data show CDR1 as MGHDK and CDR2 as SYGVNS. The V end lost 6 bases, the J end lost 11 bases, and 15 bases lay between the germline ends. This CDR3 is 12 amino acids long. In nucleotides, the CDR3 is TGTGCCAGCAGGGGGGACGGTGTGGTGCAGTATTTT. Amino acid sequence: CASRGDGVVQYF.

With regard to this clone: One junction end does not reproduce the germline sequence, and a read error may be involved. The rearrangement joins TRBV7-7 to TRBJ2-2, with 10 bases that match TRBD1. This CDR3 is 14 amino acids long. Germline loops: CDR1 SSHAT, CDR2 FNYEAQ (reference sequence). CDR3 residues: CASSLATGGRGLFF. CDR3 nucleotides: TGTGCTAGCAGCCTCGCGACAGGGGGCCGGGGGCTGTTTTTT.

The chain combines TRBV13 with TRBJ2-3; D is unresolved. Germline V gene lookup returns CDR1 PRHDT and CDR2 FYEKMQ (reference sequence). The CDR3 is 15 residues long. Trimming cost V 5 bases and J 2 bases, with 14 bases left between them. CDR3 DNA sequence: TGTGCCAGCAGCCCGGCACGGTGGGTCACAGATACGCAGTATTTT. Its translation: CASSPARWVTDTQYF.

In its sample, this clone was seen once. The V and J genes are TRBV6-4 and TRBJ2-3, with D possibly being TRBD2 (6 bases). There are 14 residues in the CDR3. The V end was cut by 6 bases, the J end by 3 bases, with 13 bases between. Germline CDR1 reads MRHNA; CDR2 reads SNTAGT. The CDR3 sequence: CASSIAGGTDTQYF. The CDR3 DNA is TGTGCCAGCAGCATAGCTGGGGGGACAGATACGCAGTATTTT.

The CDR3 nucleotides read TGCAGCGTTGTAGGGGACACCCCCTACAATGAGCAGTTCTTC. Translated, it gives CSVVGDTPYNEQFF. The chain employs TRBV29-1 and TRBJ2-1; possible D gene TRBD1, 6 bases. Germline V gene data show CDR1 as SQVTM and CDR2 as ANQGSEA. The CDR3 has 14 amino acids. Trimming took 4 bases from V and 2 from J, leaving 12 bases between them.